This TCR beta chain was documented in a study of blood T cell repertoires in COVID-19. Study context: From the United States, Italy and Spain came samples of acute and convalescent COVID-19. The analysed material was cDNA or gDNA that came from T cells, B-cell-depleted T cells, or PBMCs.

Germline assignment: CDR1 SNHLY and CDR2 FYNNEI. The CDR3 runs to 18 residues. V was pared by 6 bases and J by 5 bases, with 16 bases of the junction left unmatched. This clone has just a few counts. The table came from immunoSEQ multiplex PCR; TCRdb's copy has only in-frame clones and leaves some out. The profile shows 100,000 to 150,000 clones, roughly 72% of them singletons. The sequenced material came from peripheral blood. The TCR sequence derives from a man in his 60s with acute or convalescent COVID-19. This rearrangement joins TRBV2 to TRBJ1-5, with 10 bases identical to TRBD1. CDR3 sequence reads: CASRGAGTGEGRDQPQHF. CDR3 sequence (DNA): TGTGCCAGCAGGGGGGCCGGGACAGGGGAGGGGAGAGATCAGCCCCAGCATTTT.